The clone carrying this TCR beta chain was observed a few times. Antigen: not known. In the library, unique molecular identifiers were attached to individual cDNA molecules. TCRdb reprocessed the RACE reads with MiXCR, giving one entry per CDR3 protein. Of about 120,000 distinct CDR3 sequences detected, 12% to 15% appear once; the ten largest clones hold 0.7% to 0.95%. The sample originates from a study of human T cells and chemical hapten exposure. CDR1 and CDR2 from the germline V gene are SGHNT and YYREEE (reference sequence). This CDR3 is built from 14 residues. The V gene end was trimmed by 4 bases and the J gene end by 7 bases; junction bases not matched to a gene: 7. Study-wide findings and caveats: Expanded TCRs produced significantly more large CDR3 similarity clusters than controls did.

The time point: patch test 1, 2 weeks after DPC sensitization. Sample treatment: therapeutic diphenylcyclopropenone sensitization with weekly scalp DPC. The sequenced sample was whole blood, obtained in connection with sensitization to the hapten diphenylcyclopropenone (DPC). The receptor comes from a man between 18 and 29 years old with alopecia areata. Some clones in this sample may be carry-over from other donors' samples. The rearrangement joins TRBV5-4 to TRBJ1-4, with 7 bases matching TRBD1. CDR3 amino acids: CASSDGTEPEKLFF. DNA for the CDR3: TGTGCCAGCAGCGACGGGACAGAACCTGAAAAACTGTTTTTT.